The clone carrying this T cell receptor (beta chain) was recorded a few times. The antigen remains unidentified. The CDR3 contains 18 residues. Per the germline V gene, CDR1 is SGHRS and CDR2 is YFSETQ. V was pared by 1 base and J by 6 bases, with 14 bases of the junction left unmatched. The data are from a study of identical twins. Study results and limitations: It was possible that invariant MAIT and iNKT cells partly confounded the zero-insertion analyses.

Template switching, a step in the protocol, added a universal primer site, and cDNA carried unique molecular identifiers. TCRdb used MiXCR to reprocess the 5' RACE reads, holding one entry per CDR3 protein. The sample has about 550,000 distinct CDR3 sequences, about a fifth seen once. The sample was also reused in another study, on yellow fever vaccine responses in identical twins. Per that paper: Reportedly, twins' vaccine T cell responses looked partly convergent and partly personalized.

Sequenced input: CD4+ T cells sorted from blood. This receptor was identified in a woman between 18 and 29 years old in good health. The chain uses TRBV5-1 and TRBJ2-1; 9 nucleotides agree with TRBD1. The CDR3 DNA reads TGCGCCAGCAGCTTGAGGGGGCCGGGACAGGGTTTGGGCAATGAGCAGTTCTTC. It encodes CASSLRGPGQGLGNEQFF.